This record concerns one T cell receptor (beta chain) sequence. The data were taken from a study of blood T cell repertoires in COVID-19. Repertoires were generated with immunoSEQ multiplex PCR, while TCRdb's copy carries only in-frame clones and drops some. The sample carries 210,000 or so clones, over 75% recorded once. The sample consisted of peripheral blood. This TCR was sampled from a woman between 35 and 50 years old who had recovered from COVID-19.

The CDR3 region is CASSYRGRSGTDTQYF. The CDR3, as DNA: TGTGCCAGCAGCTACAGGGGGCGGTCGGGCACAGATACGCAGTATTTT. This chain connects TRBV5-4 to TRBJ2-3, with TRBD1 matching 9 bases. Germline V gene lookup returns CDR1 SGHNT and CDR2 YYREEE (reference sequence). The V segment lost 3 bases and the J segment 1 base; nucleotides outside the gene matches: 6. CDR3 length: 16 amino acids.